This T cell receptor beta chain was retrieved from a study of blood T cell repertoires in COVID-19. In the study overall: Specimens from acute and convalescent COVID-19 originated in the United States, Italy and Spain.

How the authors handled the data: How many nucleated cells were present was estimated from reference gene primer amplification. Produced via immunoSEQ multiplex PCR; TCRdb's table is partial and in-frame only. That table is the source of V, J and clone size, and D and trimming were worked out from the DNA. The sample consists of around 300,000 clones, around 92% of them appearing once. Sequenced input: PBMCs or T cells enriched from blood (not recorded which). The source of this sequence is a woman aged 55-69 years who had recovered from COVID-19.

CDR3: CASSAEHRGNTIYF. CDR3 DNA: TGTGCCAGCAGCGCCGAACACCGAGGAAACACCATATATTTT. The V call is TRBV9, the J call TRBJ1-3, with D unclear. The CDR3 loop spans 14 amino acids. Trimming took off 3 bases at V and 4 bases at J, with 11 bases between the two ends. The germline gives CDR1 SGDLS, CDR2 YYNGEE. The full variable domain, completed using reference TRBV9 and TRBJ1-3, is DSGVTQTPKHLITATGQRVTLRCSPRSGDLSVYWYQQSLDQGLQFLIQYYNGEERAKGNILERFSAQQFPDLHSELNLSSLELGDSALYFCASSAEHRGNTIYFGEGSWLTVV.